Below are 29 T cell receptor beta chains sequenced from a single sample in a study of blood T cell repertoires in COVID-19. Clones were read by immunoSEQ multiplex PCR, and TCRdb kept only the in-frame ones, dropping some. The sample records some 320,000 clones, approximately 88% being singletons. Sequencing input: PBMCs or T cells enriched from blood (not recorded which). The receptors here all came from a man between 60 and 75 years old who had recovered from COVID-19.

The rearrangement joins TRBV5-5 to TRBJ2-4; possible D gene TRBD2, 5 bases. Trimming took off 2 bases at V and 7 bases at J, with 7 bases between the two ends. CDR1 is SGHKS and CDR2 is YYEKEE in the germline V gene (reference sequence). The CDR3 extends over 12 amino acids. The CDR3 nucleotides are TGTGCCAGCAGCTTTGACTACAACATTCAGTACTTC. It codes for CASSFDYNIQYF.

The rearrangement links TRBV19 to TRBJ2-2, with no clear D. The CDR3 extends over 14 amino acids. CDR1 is LNHDA, CDR2 SQIVND, per germline (reference sequence). With 2 bases removed from V and 2 bases from J, the gap between germline ends came to 6 bases. This CDR3 is CASSISINTGELFF. Here the CDR3 DNA reads TGTGCCAGTAGTATATCTATTAACACCGGGGAGCTGTTTTTT.

The genes are TRBV6-5 and TRBJ2-5, with no clear D. Germline V gives CDR1 MNHEY, CDR2 SVGAGI. With 5 bases removed from V and 5 bases from J, the gap between germline ends came to 12 bases. The CDR3 length is 13 residues. The CDR3 DNA follows: TGTGCCAGCAGTCCCCCGACACTGGAGACCCAGTACTTC. Its translation: CASSPPTLETQYF.

The gene calls are TRBV5-1 and TRBJ2-3; D perhaps matches TRBD2 (5 bases). Germline CDR1 SGHRS, CDR2 YFSETQ. V lost 2 bases to trimming and J lost 1 base, with 26 bases between them. The CDR3 extends over 20 amino acids. Here the CDR3 DNA reads TGCGCCAGCAGCTTCGACGTCCTAAGCGGATACCAGCCCGGCACAGATACGCAGTATTTT. This translates into CASSFDVLSGYQPGTDTQYF.

Comments on this clone: Other DNA sequences in the same sample also yield this CDR3. The chain recombines TRBV5-1 with TRBJ1-2; a weak D match, TRBD1 (5 bases). Germline values: CDR1 SGHRS, CDR2 YFSETQ. The CDR3 runs to 13 residues. The V end lost 0 bases, the J end lost 4 bases, and 7 bases lay between the germline ends. The CDR3 loop reads CASSLGQRYGYTF. CDR3 in DNA: TGCGCCAGCAGCTTGGGACAGCGCTATGGCTACACCTTC. Complete variable domain (other parts from reference TRBV5-1 and TRBJ1-2): KAGVTQTPRYLIKTRGQQVTLSCSPISGHRSVSWYQQTPGQGLQFLFEYFSETQRNKGNFPGRFSGRQFSNSRSEMNVSTLELGDSALYLCASSLGQRYGYTFGSGTRLTVV.

The rearrangement joins TRBV19 to TRBJ1-5, with a weak D call TRBD1 (6 bases). The CDR3 covers 14 residues. Per germline, CDR1 LNHDA and CDR2 SQIVND (reference sequence). V lost 5 bases and J lost 5, with 13 bases in between. CDR3 coding DNA: TGTGCCAGTAGTCCCCAACAGGGATATCAGCCCCAGCATTTT. Its translation: CASSPQQGYQPQHF.

This clone was observed once. The chain joins TRBV30 to TRBJ1-6; TRBD1 matches at 7 bases. The V gene end was trimmed by 4 bases and the J gene end by 7 bases; junction bases not matched to a gene: 13. The CDR3 spans 16 residues. Germline-derived CDR1 and CDR2 are GTSNPN and SVGIG (reference sequence). CDR3: CAWKIHDRASNSPLHF. The CDR3 DNA follows: TGTGCCTGGAAAATACACGACAGGGCATCGAATTCACCCCTCCACTTT.

The CDR3 DNA reads TGTGCCAGCAGTTGGGACAGGGGTGTGGGTCAGCCCCAGCATTTT. Protein: CASSWDRGVGQPQHF. This chain links TRBV2 with TRBJ1-5; 10 bases match TRBD1. Germline lookup yields CDR1 SNHLY and CDR2 FYNNEI. CDR3 length equals 15 residues. Trimming cost V 5 bases and J 6 bases; bases outside gene matches: 7.

The chain employs TRBV28 and TRBJ2-7; TRBD1 is a possible D gene (5 bases). CDR3 size: 14 residues. Trimming pared 6 bases from V and 5 bases from J, leaving 17 bases between. CDR1 and CDR2 from the germline V gene are MDHEN and SYDVKM. The CDR3 loop is CASRPPTVPNEQYF. The CDR3 nucleotides read TGTGCCAGCAGACCACCGACAGTCCCCAACGAGCAGTACTTC.

The chain carries TRBV28 and TRBJ1-4; 12 bases fit TRBD1. The V gene end was trimmed by 7 bases and the J gene end by 8 bases; junction bases not matched to a gene: 8. There are 15 residues in the CDR3. CDR1 is MDHEN and CDR2 is SYDVKM in the germline V gene. The CDR3 region has the DNA TGTGCCAGCAATCGAGTCGGGACAGGGGGCGAAAAACTGTTTTTT. This translates into CASNRVGTGGEKLFF. The complete variable domain, with remaining parts taken from reference TRBV28 and TRBJ1-4, reads DVKVTQSSRYLVKRTGEKVFLECVQDMDHENMFWYRQDPGLGLRLIYFSYDVKMKEKGDIPEGYSVSREKKERFSLILESASTNQTSMYLCASNRVGTGGEKLFFGSGTQLSVL.

The rearrangement joins TRBV4-1 to TRBJ2-7; 9 nucleotides align to TRBD2. Unmatched junction bases numbered 9, after V lost 3 bases and J lost 0 bases. Germline V gene data show CDR1 as MGHRA and CDR2 as YSYEKL. The CDR3 extends over 17 amino acids. CDR3 coding DNA: TGCGCCAGCAGCCAGGAGGGTTTACTAGCGGGCTCCTACGAGCAGTACTTC. It specifies CASSQEGLLAGSYEQYF.

The rearrangement links TRBV4-3 to TRBJ2-6; D possibly corresponds to TRBD2 (6 bases). The CDR3 loop spans 19 amino acids. Germline V gene sequence: CDR1 LGHNA, CDR2 YSLEER. Trimming took off 0 bases at V and 0 bases at J, with 15 bases between the two ends. The chain's CDR3 is CASSQDLLAGSSGANVLTF. The CDR3 DNA reads TGCGCCAGCAGCCAAGATTTACTAGCCGGCAGCTCTGGGGCCAACGTCCTGACTTTC.

The CDR3 reads CASSRMAGVRDEKLFF. CDR3 coding DNA: TGTGCCAGCAGCCGGATGGCGGGGGTACGGGATGAAAAACTGTTTTTT. The V call is TRBV14, the J call TRBJ1-4, with D tentatively TRBD1 (5 bases). The CDR3 contains 16 residues. The germline V and J ends were trimmed by 4 bases and 6 bases, with 18 bases remaining between them. The germline gives CDR1 SGHDN, CDR2 FVKESK.

This clone appeared a single time. The chain combines TRBV6-5 with TRBJ1-1, with D possibly TRBD1 on 5 matching bases. The germline gives CDR1 MNHEY, CDR2 SVGAGI. V was shortened by 0 bases and J by 4 bases, with 12 bases between the two germline ends. CDR3 length: 15 amino acids. Here the CDR3 reads CASSYSGQGGTEAFF. The CDR3 nucleotides are TGTGCCAGCAGTTACTCGGGGCAGGGTGGCACTGAAGCTTTCTTT.

This sequence joins TRBV24-1 and TRBJ2-1; 13 bases agree with TRBD2. This CDR3 has 16 residues. V was clipped by 3 bases and J by 6 bases; unmatched bases: 4. Germline values: CDR1 KGHDR, CDR2 SFDVKD. Here the CDR3 reads CATSDAGLAGTNEQFF. CDR3 DNA sequence: TGTGCCACCAGTGATGCGGGACTAGCGGGAACCAATGAGCAGTTCTTC.

The V call is TRBV7-2, the J call TRBJ1-1; TRBD1 matches at 8 bases. J was trimmed by 0 bases and V by 1 base; bases with no gene match: 10. The CDR3 runs 18 residues. CDR1 SGHTA and CDR2 FQGNSA come from the germline V gene. CDR3 bases: TGTGCCAGCAGCTTAGTCGGGACAGGCCGGAAGATGAACACTGAAGCTTTCTTT. Encoded protein: CASSLVGTGRKMNTEAFF.

The chain couples TRBV5-1 to TRBJ2-5; 8 bases map to TRBD1. Germline lookup yields CDR1 SGHRS and CDR2 YFSETQ. The CDR3 extends over 15 amino acids. Trimming took 4 bases from V and 5 from J; bases not matched to a gene: 10. The CDR3 sequence is CASSKRTGLLETQYF. CDR3 in DNA: TGCGCCAGCAGCAAACGGACAGGGCTTCTGGAGACCCAGTACTTC. The entire variable domain, with the rest obtained from reference TRBV5-1 and TRBJ2-5, is as follows: KAGVTQTPRYLIKTRGQQVTLSCSPISGHRSVSWYQQTPGQGLQFLFEYFSETQRNKGNFPGRFSGRQFSNSRSEMNVSTLELGDSALYLCASSKRTGLLETQYFGPGTRLLVL.

This clone appeared a few times. The chain joins TRBV7-9 to TRBJ1-2; D not resolved. Germline CDR1 SEHNR, CDR2 FQNEAQ (reference sequence). The CDR3 extends over 12 amino acids. V was shortened by 6 bases and J by 4 bases, with 9 bases between the two germline ends. CDR3 region: CASSGVAYGYTF. CDR3 coding DNA: TGTGCCAGCAGTGGTGTGGCCTATGGCTACACCTTC.

This clone was seen just once. The J gene is TRBJ2-7, the V gene TRBV4-3; 13 bases agree with TRBD2. This CDR3 comprises 15 residues. Germline V gene sequence: CDR1 LGHNA, CDR2 YSLEER. V lost 4 bases to trimming and J lost 6 bases; unmatched junction nucleotides: 6. The CDR3 region is CASSRRLAGGSEQYF. In DNA, the CDR3 is TGCGCCAGCAGCCGTAGACTAGCGGGAGGCTCCGAGCAGTACTTC.

This chain uses TRBV29-1 with TRBJ1-4; 7 bases agree with TRBD1. The germline V gene encodes CDR1 SQVTM and CDR2 ANQGSEA. The CDR3 is 14 residues long. The ends lost 4 bases at V and 3 bases at J; junction bases unmatched: 5. The CDR3 region is CSVADRAANEKLFF. In DNA form, the CDR3 reads TGCAGCGTTGCCGACAGGGCGGCTAATGAAAAACTGTTTTTT.

The J gene is TRBJ2-7, the V gene TRBV28; 12 nucleotides line up with TRBD2. The CDR3 consists of 19 residues. V lost 6 bases to trimming and J lost 4 bases; unmatched junction nucleotides: 19. Germline-derived CDR1 and CDR2 are MDHEN and SYDVKM. For the CDR3, the DNA is TGTGCCAGCAGAGACCCCCTAGCGGGAGGGCCGGGGAGTTCTTACGAGCAGTACTTC. Protein: CASRDPLAGGPGSSYEQYF.

This chain uses TRBV3-1 (or the pseudogene TRBV3-2) with TRBJ1-4; the D gene is possibly TRBD1 (5 bases). V was pared by 4 bases and J by 8 bases, with 14 bases between. Germline values: CDR1 LGHDT, CDR2 YNNKEL (reference sequence). This CDR3 has 14 amino acids. This chain's CDR3 is CASSPSQGREKLFF. The DNA for the CDR3 is TGTGCCAGCAGCCCCTCCCAGGGCCGGGAAAAACTGTTTTTT.

The chain carries TRBV14 and TRBJ1-2, with 7 nucleotides matching TRBD1. Losses at the gene ends were 4 bases for V and 6 bases for J; bases not matched to a gene: 11. This CDR3 has 15 residues. Germline-derived CDR1 and CDR2 are SGHDN and FVKESK. CDR3 sequence (DNA): TGTGCCAGCAGCCCCAGGGGGACTGGGGTGGATGGCTACACCTTC. The encoded protein is CASSPRGTGVDGYTF.

The chain's CDR3 is CASSPQGQGARQPQHF. DNA for the CDR3: TGTGCCAGTAGTCCCCAAGGACAGGGGGCCAGACAGCCCCAGCATTTT. This chain uses TRBV19 with TRBJ1-5, with 11 bases identical to TRBD1. Germline loops: CDR1 LNHDA, CDR2 SQIVND (reference sequence). V lost 5 bases and J lost 7; bases outside the gene matches: 10. This CDR3 is built from 16 residues.

The genes are TRBV6-5 and TRBJ1-2; a possible D gene is TRBD1 (6 bases). Deletions cut 6 bases from V and 3 bases from J, with 11 bases between. The CDR3 extends over 13 amino acids. From germline, CDR1 is MNHEY and CDR2 SVGAGI. The chain's CDR3 is CASRRGSDYGYTF. In nucleotides, the CDR3 is TGTGCCAGCAGGAGGGGGTCGGACTATGGCTACACCTTC.

The V gene is TRBV19, the J gene TRBJ2-1; a possible D gene is TRBD1 (5 bases). The germline V gene has CDR1 LNHDA and CDR2 SQIVND (reference sequence). The V end was cut by 4 bases, the J end by 2 bases, with 21 bases between. This CDR3 comprises 18 residues. DNA of the CDR3: TGTGCCAGTAGTAGTCTCAATGGTCTGGGGCGTACCTACAATGAGCAGTTCTTC. Its protein is CASSSLNGLGRTYNEQFF. The variable domain in full, completed from reference TRBV19 and TRBJ2-1, reads DGGITQSPKYLFRKEGQNVTLSCEQNLNHDAMYWYRQDPGQGLRLIYYSQIVNDFQKGDIAEGYSVSREKKESFPLTVTSAQKNPTAFYLCASSSLNGLGRTYNEQFFGPGTRLTVL.

The V and J genes are TRBV5-1 and TRBJ2-1, with TRBD2 identical over 7 bases. The V gene end was trimmed by 7 bases and the J gene end by 7 bases; junction bases not matched to a gene: 14. CDR1 is SGHRS and CDR2 is YFSETQ in the germline V gene. The CDR3 spans 15 residues. The CDR3 DNA is TGCGCCAGCGGCATTCTTGCGGGAGCGGGGAATGAGCAGTTCTTC. Translating it yields CASGILAGAGNEQFF.

The chain recombines TRBV18 with TRBJ2-1; the D is unclear. Trimming took off 2 bases at V and 5 bases at J, with 13 bases between the two ends. The length of the CDR3 is 15 residues. CDR1 is KGHSH and CDR2 is LQKENI in the germline V gene. This CDR3 reads CASSPSLEANNEQFF. The CDR3, as DNA: TGTGCCAGCTCACCATCGCTAGAGGCTAACAATGAGCAGTTCTTC.

The CDR3 here is CASSSRSNTEAFF. CDR3 in DNA: TGTGCCAGCAGTTCGAGGAGTAACACTGAAGCTTTCTTT. The V call is TRBV28, the J call TRBJ1-1; D is unclear. This CDR3 contains 13 residues. Germline values: CDR1 MDHEN, CDR2 SYDVKM. V was shortened by 4 bases and J by 2 bases, with 8 bases between the two germline ends.